The table lists the clone carrying this TCR beta chain with many counts. Its antigen is unknown. V was shortened by 4 bases and J by 11 bases, with 23 bases between the two germline ends. Germline CDR1 and CDR2: SNHLY and FYNNEI. CDR3 length equals 15 residues. Clinicians diagnosed patients from clinical symptoms, serum thyroxine and TRAb, thyroid ultrasound and orbital computed tomography. The entry originates in a study of T cells in Graves' hyperthyroidism and ophthalmopathy. Overall study context: Peripheral blood draws took place at initial diagnosis, ahead of any treatment.

It was RNA transcripts that yielded the amplified TCR beta CDR3 regions. During a first-round RT-PCR of the TCR CDR3, the HTBI primer set was used. TCRdb reprocessed the multiplex PCR reads via MiXCR and lists one record per CDR3 protein. There are 500,000 to 550,000 distinct CDR3 sequences in the sample; under 25% occur only once, and about 30% lies in the top ten. Study findings and constraints: Most thyroid-expanded clonotypes above 0.001 were also found in blood.

The J gene is TRBJ1-1, the V gene TRBV2; D is possibly TRBD1 (5 bases). The clonotype comes from a man between 18 and 35 years old with Graves' hyperthyroidism. Sequences were obtained from blood. In nucleotides, the CDR3 is TGTGCCAGCAGTGCCCCCTTTGGGGGTTGGGGAAGGGCTTTCTTT. Translation gives CASSAPFGGWGRAFF.